Sequencing of this TCR beta chain was carried out in a study of radiation and T cells in renal cell carcinoma. Study-level information: Nephrectomy followed 15 Gy stereotactic body radiation by 4 weeks.

Time point in this sample: blood 2 weeks post-SBRT. Noted treatment: 15 Gy SBRT to primary tumor, nephrectomy 4 weeks later. After SBRT, blood was collected at 2 and 4 weeks, plus baseline. V gave up 6 bases and J gave up 3 bases, with 17 bases separating them. There are 15 residues in the CDR3. Per the germline V gene, CDR1 is SNHLY and CDR2 is FYNNEI. Produced via immunoSEQ multiplex PCR; TCRdb's table is partial and in-frame only. The table shows fewer than 55,000 clones, with around three quarters occurring only once. The sample here was blood, taken from a patient whose treatment included radiotherapy and nephrectomy. The clonotype was recovered from a woman in her 70s with renal cell carcinoma. The V gene is TRBV2, the J gene TRBJ2-5, with a possible D match to TRBD2 (6 bases). CDR3 DNA: TGTGCCAGCAGCGCGACTAGATGGGCCGAAGAGACCCAGTACTTC. Amino acids: CASSATRWAEETQYF.